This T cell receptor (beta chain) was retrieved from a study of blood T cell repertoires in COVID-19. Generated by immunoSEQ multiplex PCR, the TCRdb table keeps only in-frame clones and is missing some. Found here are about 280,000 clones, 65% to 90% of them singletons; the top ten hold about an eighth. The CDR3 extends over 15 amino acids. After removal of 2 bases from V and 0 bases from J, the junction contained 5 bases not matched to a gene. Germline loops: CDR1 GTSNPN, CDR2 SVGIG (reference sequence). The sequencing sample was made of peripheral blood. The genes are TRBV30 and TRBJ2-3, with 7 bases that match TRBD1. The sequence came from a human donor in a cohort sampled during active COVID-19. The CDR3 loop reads CAWSLGGYSTDTQYF. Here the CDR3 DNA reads TGTGCCTGGAGTTTAGGGGGCTATAGCACAGATACGCAGTATTTT. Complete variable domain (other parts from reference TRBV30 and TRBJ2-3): SQTIHQWPATLVQPVGSPLSLECTVEGTSNPNLYWYRQAAGRGLQLLFYSVGIGQISSEVPQNLSASRPQDRQFILSSKKLLLSDSGFYLCAWSLGGYSTDTQYFGPGTRLTVL.